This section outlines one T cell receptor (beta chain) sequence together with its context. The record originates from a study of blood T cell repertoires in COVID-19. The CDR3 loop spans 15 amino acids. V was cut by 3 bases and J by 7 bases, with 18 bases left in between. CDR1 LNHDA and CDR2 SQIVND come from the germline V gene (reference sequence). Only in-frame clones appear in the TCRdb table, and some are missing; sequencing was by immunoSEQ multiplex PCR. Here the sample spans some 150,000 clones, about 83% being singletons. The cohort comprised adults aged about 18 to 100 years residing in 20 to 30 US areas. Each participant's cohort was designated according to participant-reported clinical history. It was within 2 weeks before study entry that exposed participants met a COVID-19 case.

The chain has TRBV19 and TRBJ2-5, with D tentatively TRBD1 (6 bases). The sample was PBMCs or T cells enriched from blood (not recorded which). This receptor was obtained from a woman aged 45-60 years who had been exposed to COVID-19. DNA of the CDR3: TGTGCCAGTAGTATTATGCCCACAGGGCCGGTGACCCAGTACTTC. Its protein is CASSIMPTGPVTQYF.